This T cell receptor (beta chain) was captured in a study of early stage breast cancer tumors. Comment on this clone: Its cognate antigen is unknown.

Looked up from germline, CDR1 is LNHDA and CDR2 is SQIVND (reference sequence). The CDR3 is made up of 13 amino acids. V was shortened by 3 bases and J by 5 bases, with 8 bases between the two germline ends. Each sample had two DNA replicates, 0.5 ug blood or around 1.4 ug tissue. Measured with immunoSEQ multiplex PCR; TCRdb has only the in-frame clones, and not every one. Seen here are under 35,000 clones, approximately 85% observed once, and the top ten hold 9.3%. Whole-study findings and limits: Compared with adjacent normal breast, tumors showed around 2.7-fold denser, more clonal T cells. Commonly generated sequences made up most enriched TCRB sequences shared between patients. Tumor and normal breast were distinguished via blood comparison in most of the 16 patients.

The material sequenced was blood. The receptor's source is a person aged 45-60 years with breast cancer. The chain is built from TRBV19 and TRBJ1-5; no clear D. DNA of the CDR3: TGTGCCAGTAGTATGAGGGTGGATCAGCCCCAGCATTTT. It codes for CASSMRVDQPQHF.